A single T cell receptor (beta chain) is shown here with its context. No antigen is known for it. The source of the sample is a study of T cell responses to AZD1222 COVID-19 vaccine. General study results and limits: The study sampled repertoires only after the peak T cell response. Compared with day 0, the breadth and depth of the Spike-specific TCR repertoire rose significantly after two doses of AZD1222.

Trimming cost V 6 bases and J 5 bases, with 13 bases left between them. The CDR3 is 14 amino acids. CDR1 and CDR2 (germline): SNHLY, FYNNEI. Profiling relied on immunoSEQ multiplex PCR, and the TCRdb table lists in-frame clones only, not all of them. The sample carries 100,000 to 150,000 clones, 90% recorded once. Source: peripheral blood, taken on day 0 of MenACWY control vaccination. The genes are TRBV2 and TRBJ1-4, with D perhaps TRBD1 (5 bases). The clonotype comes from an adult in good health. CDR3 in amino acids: CASRVDSKNEKLFF. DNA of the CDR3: TGTGCCAGCAGAGTTGACAGTAAAAATGAAAAACTGTTTTTT.